This TCR beta chain is from a study of T cells after posttransplantation cyclophosphamide. Sequenced by immunoSEQ multiplex PCR; TCRdb stores in-frame clones only, minus some. The repertoire holds fewer than 40,000 clones, with 85% to 90% as singletons. Trimming cost V 4 bases and J 3 bases; bases outside gene matches: 5. The CDR3 consists of 15 residues. Germline values: CDR1 SGHDN, CDR2 FVKESK. This clone occurred once. What was sequenced was PBMCs. The rearrangement joins TRBV14 to TRBJ2-3, with 9 bases identical to TRBD1. The TCR comes from a woman in her thirties or forties with a blood cancer, CMV-positive, and with a related stem cell donor. This chain's CDR3 is CASSPRDRATDTQYF. Written as DNA, the CDR3 is TGTGCCAGCAGCCCCCGGGACAGGGCAACAGATACGCAGTATTTT.